This TCR beta chain was found in a study of cytomegalovirus exposure and HLA in healthy donors. Across the whole study: A later analysis reported the 100 to 150 validation repertoires used the same platform as the approximately 660 first-cohort repertoires.

For this clone: Its specificity is not known.

Points from the study as a whole: As confirmed in vitro, a few CMV-associated chains were specific for CMV antigens. The study labeled more than 150 TCR beta chains cytomegalovirus-associated.

CDR3 length: 16 amino acids. Germline trimming cut 5 bases from V and 2 bases from J; bases unmatched to any gene: 9. CDR1 and CDR2 from the germline V gene are LNHDA and SQIVND (reference sequence). The protocol was immunoSEQ multiplex PCR, while the TCRdb copy is restricted to in-frame clones and leaves out a portion. The sample holds about 220,000 clones; approximately 86% are singletons and the top ten take about 3%. This TCR was recovered from a woman under 30 in good health and CMV-seronegative. The gene calls are TRBV19 and TRBJ1-1; 9 bases are a match to TRBD1. Sequencing was carried out using PBMCs. The CDR3 loop is CASSGPGQGTNTEAFF. CDR3 nucleotide sequence: TGTGCCAGTAGTGGACCGGGACAGGGAACCAACACTGAAGCTTTCTTT.